This is a list of T cell receptor beta chains from one sample in a study of cytomegalovirus exposure and HLA in healthy donors. TCRdb keeps only in-frame clones here, not all; method: immunoSEQ multiplex PCR. The data hold over 150,000 clones, with approximately 84% observed a single time. Material for sequencing was PBMCs. Source of these receptors: a girl aged 10 to 17 in good health and CMV-seropositive. Both conserved end residues are part of each CDR3. Each record gives: CDR3 DNA, CDR3 protein, V gene, D gene, J gene. D genes are given only for firm matches.

cdr3_nt: TGTGCCAGTAGCATAGACTTCGACGAGCAGTACTTC
cdr3_aa: CASSIDFDEQYF
v_call: TRBV25-1
d_call: -
j_call: TRBJ2-7

cdr3_nt: TGTGCCACCAGCAGAGTGCGGGGAGGAAGCAATCAGCCCCAGCATTTT
cdr3_aa: CATSRVRGGSNQPQHF
v_call: TRBV15
d_call: -
j_call: TRBJ1-5

cdr3_nt: TGTGCCAGCAGGCCAGGGAGGAGGAACACTGAAGCTTTCTTT
cdr3_aa: CASRPGRRNTEAFF
v_call: TRBV6-5
d_call: -
j_call: TRBJ1-1

cdr3_nt: TGTGCCAGCAGCTTAACACAGTCCCTCCAAGAGACCCAGTACTTC
cdr3_aa: CASSLTQSLQETQYF
v_call: TRBV5-6
d_call: -
j_call: TRBJ2-5

cdr3_nt: TGCGCCAGCAGCCAACCTAGGCTCGCGGACTCAGAACACACAGATACGCAGTATTTT
cdr3_aa: CASSQPRLADSEHTDTQYF
v_call: TRBV4-1
d_call: -
j_call: TRBJ2-3

cdr3_nt: TGTGCCAGCAGATCACCACAGCATTTGACAGACTATGGCTACACCTTC
cdr3_aa: CASRSPQHLTDYGYTF
v_call: TRBV27
d_call: -
j_call: TRBJ1-2

cdr3_nt: TGTGCCAGCAGCATGCGAGCAGGGGGCGTCACTGAAGCTTTCTTT
cdr3_aa: CASSMRAGGVTEAFF
v_call: TRBV11-2
d_call: TRBD1
j_call: TRBJ1-1

cdr3_nt: TGCGCCAGCAGCCCCCCTGAGACATACGACGAGCAGTACTTC
cdr3_aa: CASSPPETYDEQYF
v_call: TRBV4-1
d_call: -
j_call: TRBJ2-7

cdr3_nt: TGTGCCAGCAGTGAATTTCTTGGGGGGGATATGAACACTGAAGCTTTCTTT
cdr3_aa: CASSEFLGGDMNTEAFF
v_call: TRBV6-1
d_call: -
j_call: TRBJ1-1

cdr3_nt: TGTGCCAGCAGAGTACAGGGGAAAACAACTAATGAAAAACTGTTTTTT
cdr3_aa: CASRVQGKTTNEKLFF
v_call: TRBV6-6
d_call: TRBD1
j_call: TRBJ1-4

cdr3_nt: TGTGCCAGCAGTTACTCTAGCGGGACCTCCTACGAGCAGTACTTC
cdr3_aa: CASSYSSGTSYEQYF
v_call: TRBV6-5
d_call: TRBD2
j_call: TRBJ2-7

cdr3_nt: TGTGCCAGCAGCGTAGCAGGCTTCACTGAAGCTTTCTTT
cdr3_aa: CASSVAGFTEAFF
v_call: TRBV9
d_call: -
j_call: TRBJ1-1

cdr3_nt: TGTGCCAGCAGCGGAGAGGGCGGGCGAGAGACCCAGTACTTC
cdr3_aa: CASSGEGGRETQYF
v_call: TRBV9
d_call: -
j_call: TRBJ2-5